One and the same sample provided the 7 T cell receptor beta chains below, sequenced in a study of blood T cell repertoires in COVID-19. Clones were read by immunoSEQ multiplex PCR, and TCRdb kept only the in-frame ones, dropping some. Among 100,000 to 150,000 clones listed, roughly 69% were seen once. The sequencing sample was made of peripheral blood. The receptors shown here come from a woman in her seventies with acute or convalescent COVID-19.

This clone appeared once. CDR3 bases: TGTGCCAGCAGCCCAAAGACAGGAAACTCCTACGAGCAGTACTTC. Translated, it gives CASSPKTGNSYEQYF. The chain links TRBV7-9 to TRBJ2-7; maybe TRBD1 (6 bases). The CDR3 is 15 amino acids. V was pared by 5 bases and J by 0 bases, with 14 bases between. CDR1 and CDR2 (germline): SEHNR, FQNEAQ (reference sequence).

The J gene is TRBJ2-1, the V gene TRBV15, with TRBD1 matching 9 bases. Germline CDR1 reads LNHNV; CDR2 reads YYDKDF (reference sequence). The CDR3 spans 13 residues. Trimming removed 10 bases from V and 1 base from J; junction bases left unmatched: 2. The CDR3 coding sequence is TGTGCCAGCGGACAGGGGTCCTACAATGAGCAGTTCTTC. This gives the protein CASGQGSYNEQFF. Variable domain in full (rest from reference TRBV15 and TRBJ2-1): DAMVIQNPRYQVTQFGKPVTLSCSQTLNHNVMYWYQQKSSQAPKLLFHYYDKDFNNEADTPDNFQSRRPNTSFCFLDIRSPGLGDTAMYLCASGQGSYNEQFFGPGTRLTVL.

CDR3 in amino acids: CASSQVRLAGDEQFF. The DNA for the CDR3 is TGTGCCAGCAGCCAAGTGCGACTAGCGGGAGATGAGCAGTTCTTC. V is TRBV3-1 (or the pseudogene TRBV3-2) and J is TRBJ2-1, with 12 nucleotides matching TRBD2. From germline, CDR1 is LGHDT and CDR2 YNNKEL (reference sequence). Unmatched junction bases numbered 3, after V lost 1 base and J lost 8 bases. The CDR3 has 15 amino acids.

V usage is TRBV7-2 and J usage is TRBJ1-5; D uncertain. CDR3 size: 16 residues. Trimming stripped 4 bases from V and 6 bases from J, with 19 bases between. In germline, CDR1 is SGHTA, CDR2 FQGNSA. In nucleotides, the CDR3 is TGTGCCAGCAGCTCCTCCCTGGGAGGCCTAACTCAGCCCCAGCATTTT. It encodes CASSSSLGGLTQPQHF.

The chain joins TRBV7-3 to TRBJ2-2, with 8 bases matching TRBD2. CDR1 is SGHTA and CDR2 is FQGTGA in the germline V gene. J was trimmed by 7 bases and V by 5 bases; bases with no gene match: 6. The CDR3 consists of 14 residues. This CDR3 reads CASSPGLGGGELFF. DNA of the CDR3: TGTGCCAGCAGCCCGGGACTAGGGGGCGGGGAGCTGTTTTTT. The whole variable domain, filled in from reference TRBV7-3 and TRBJ2-2, reads GAGVSQTPSNKVTEKGKYVELRCDPISGHTALYWYRQSLGQGPEFLIYFQGTGAADDSGLPNDRFFAVRPEGSVSTLKIQRTERGDSAVYLCASSPGLGGGELFFGEGSRLTVL.

This chain connects TRBV6-6 to TRBJ2-7; maybe TRBD2 (7 bases). Germline values: CDR1 MNHNY, CDR2 SVGAGI (reference sequence). V gave up 2 bases and J gave up 3 bases, with 14 bases separating them. This CDR3 comprises 15 residues. In DNA form, the CDR3 reads TGTGCCAGCAGTTACGGGAGGGGGGCCATCTACGAGCAGTACTTC. This sequence encodes CASSYGRGAIYEQYF.

Here the CDR3 DNA reads TGTGCCAGCAGCTTAGATACTAACTACGAGCAGTACTTC. It translates to CASSLDTNYEQYF. V usage is TRBV7-9 and J usage is TRBJ2-7; no reliable D call. This CDR3 has 13 residues. CDR1 is SEHNR, CDR2 FQNEAQ, per germline (reference sequence). V shed 1 base and J shed 3 bases, with 7 bases lying between them.